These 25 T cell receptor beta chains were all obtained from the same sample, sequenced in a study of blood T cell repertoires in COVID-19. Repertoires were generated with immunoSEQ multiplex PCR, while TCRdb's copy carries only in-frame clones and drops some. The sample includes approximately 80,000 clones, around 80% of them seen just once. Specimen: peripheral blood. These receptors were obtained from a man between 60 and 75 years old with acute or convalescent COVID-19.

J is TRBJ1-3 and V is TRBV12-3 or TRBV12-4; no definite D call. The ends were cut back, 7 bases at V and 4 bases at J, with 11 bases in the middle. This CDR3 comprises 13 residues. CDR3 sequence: CASKGPGGNTIYF. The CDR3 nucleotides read TGTGCCAGCAAAGGACCGGGGGGAAACACCATATATTTT.

The DNA for the CDR3 is TGTGCCAGCAGCGCCCGGACAGATAGCAATCAGCCCCAGCATTTT. Translating gives CASSARTDSNQPQHF. This chain links TRBV3-1 (or the pseudogene TRBV3-2) with TRBJ1-5, with D perhaps matching TRBD1 (6 bases). Germline V gene lookup returns CDR1 LGHDT and CDR2 YNNKEL (reference sequence). V shed 5 bases and J shed 0 bases, with 11 bases lying between them. The CDR3 extends over 15 amino acids.

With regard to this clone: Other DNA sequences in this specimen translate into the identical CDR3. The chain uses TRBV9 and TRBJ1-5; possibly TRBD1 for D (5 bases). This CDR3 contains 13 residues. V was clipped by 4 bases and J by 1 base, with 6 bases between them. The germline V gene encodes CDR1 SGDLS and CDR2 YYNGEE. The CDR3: CASSPGSNQPQHF. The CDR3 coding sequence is TGTGCCAGCAGCCCAGGGAGCAATCAGCCCCAGCATTTT.

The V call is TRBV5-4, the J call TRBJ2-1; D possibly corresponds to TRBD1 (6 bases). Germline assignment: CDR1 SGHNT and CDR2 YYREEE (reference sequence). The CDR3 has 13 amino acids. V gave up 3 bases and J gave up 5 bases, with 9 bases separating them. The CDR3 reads CASSWDTNNEQFF. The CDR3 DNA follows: TGTGCCAGCAGCTGGGACACAAACAATGAGCAGTTCTTC.

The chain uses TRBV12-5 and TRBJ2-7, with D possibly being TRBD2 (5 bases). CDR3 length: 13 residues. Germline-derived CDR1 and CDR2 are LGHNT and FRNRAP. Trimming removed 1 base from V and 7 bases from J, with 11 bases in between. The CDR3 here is CASGLGFGGEQYF. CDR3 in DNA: TGTGCTAGTGGTTTGGGGTTCGGCGGGGAGCAGTACTTC.

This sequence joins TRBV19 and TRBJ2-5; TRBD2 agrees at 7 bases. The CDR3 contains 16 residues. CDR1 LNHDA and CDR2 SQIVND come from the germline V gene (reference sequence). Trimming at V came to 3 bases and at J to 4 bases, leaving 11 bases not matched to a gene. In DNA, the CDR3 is TGTGCCAGTAGTATGGGGGAGGGCCGTTGGGGAGAGACCCAGTACTTC. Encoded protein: CASSMGEGRWGETQYF. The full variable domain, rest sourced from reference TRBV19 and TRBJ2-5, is DGGITQSPKYLFRKEGQNVTLSCEQNLNHDAMYWYRQDPGQGLRLIYYSQIVNDFQKGDIAEGYSVSREKKESFPLTVTSAQKNPTAFYLCASSMGEGRWGETQYFGPGTRLLVL.

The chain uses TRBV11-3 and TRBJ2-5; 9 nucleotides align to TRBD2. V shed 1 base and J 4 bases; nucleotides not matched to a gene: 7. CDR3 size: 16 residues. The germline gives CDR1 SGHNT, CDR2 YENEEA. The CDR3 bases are TGTGCCAGCAGCTTAGGTCTAGCGGGACTCGCAGAGACCCAGTACTTC. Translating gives CASSLGLAGLAETQYF.

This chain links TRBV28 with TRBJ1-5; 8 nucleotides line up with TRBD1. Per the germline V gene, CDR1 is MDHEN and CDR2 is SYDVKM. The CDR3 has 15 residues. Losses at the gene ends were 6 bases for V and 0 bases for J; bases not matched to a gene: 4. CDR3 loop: CASSMDRVSNQPQHF. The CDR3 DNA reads TGTGCCAGCAGCATGGACAGGGTTAGCAATCAGCCCCAGCATTTT.

CDR3 protein: CASSLDEHGGNRRRNYGYTF. The CDR3 nucleotides are TGCGCCAGCAGCTTGGATGAACACGGAGGGAACAGGAGAAGGAACTATGGCTACACCTTC. This chain connects TRBV5-1 to TRBJ1-2; possible D gene TRBD1, 5 bases. CDR3 length equals 20 residues. Trimming shortened V by 0 bases and J by 2 bases, and 26 bases separated the two germline ends. Germline values: CDR1 SGHRS, CDR2 YFSETQ.

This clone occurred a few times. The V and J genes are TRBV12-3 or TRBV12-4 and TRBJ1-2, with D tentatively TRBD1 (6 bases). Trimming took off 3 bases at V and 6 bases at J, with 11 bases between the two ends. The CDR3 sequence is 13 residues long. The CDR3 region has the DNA TGTGCCAGCAGTTTGGCCCAGGGGAATGGCTACACCTTC. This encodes CASSLAQGNGYTF.

The DNA of the CDR3 is TGTGCCAGTAGTGGAGTGATATACCGACTAGCTAGAAACACCGGGGAGCTGTTTTTT. Encoded protein: CASSGVIYRLARNTGELFF. This chain joins TRBV19 and TRBJ2-2, with 7 bases that match TRBD2. The CDR3 runs 19 residues. The junction had 17 bases not matched to a gene; V was cut back by 5 bases and J by 2 bases. Per the germline V gene, CDR1 is LNHDA and CDR2 is SQIVND (reference sequence).

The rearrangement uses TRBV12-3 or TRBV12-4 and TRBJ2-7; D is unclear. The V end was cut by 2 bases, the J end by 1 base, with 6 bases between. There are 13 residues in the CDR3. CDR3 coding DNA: TGTGCCAGCAGTTTACTCGGGTCCTACGAGCAGTACTTC. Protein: CASSLLGSYEQYF.

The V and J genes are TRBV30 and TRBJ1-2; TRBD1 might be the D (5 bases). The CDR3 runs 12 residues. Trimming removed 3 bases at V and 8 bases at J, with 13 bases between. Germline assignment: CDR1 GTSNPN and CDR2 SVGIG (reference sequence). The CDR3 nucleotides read TGTGCCTGGAGCGGTGGGGCCTGGGGCTACACCTTC. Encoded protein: CAWSGGAWGYTF.

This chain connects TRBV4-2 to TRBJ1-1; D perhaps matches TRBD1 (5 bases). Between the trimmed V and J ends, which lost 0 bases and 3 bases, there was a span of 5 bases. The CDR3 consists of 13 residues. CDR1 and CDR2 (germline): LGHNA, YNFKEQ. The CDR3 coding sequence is TGTGCCAGCAGCCAAGACAGGGACACTGAAGCTTTCTTT. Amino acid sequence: CASSQDRDTEAFF.

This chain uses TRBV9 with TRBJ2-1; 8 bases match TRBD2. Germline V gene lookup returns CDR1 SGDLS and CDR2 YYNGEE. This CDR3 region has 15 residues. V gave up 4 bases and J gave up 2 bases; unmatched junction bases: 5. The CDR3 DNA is TGTGCCAGCAGCCCAACTAGCGGCCCCTACAATGAGCAGTTCTTC. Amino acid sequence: CASSPTSGPYNEQFF.

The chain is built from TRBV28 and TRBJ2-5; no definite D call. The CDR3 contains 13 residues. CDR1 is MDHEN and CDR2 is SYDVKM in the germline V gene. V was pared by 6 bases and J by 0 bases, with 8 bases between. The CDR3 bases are TGTGCCAGCAGCTCCCCGTACCAAGAGACCCAGTACTTC. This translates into CASSSPYQETQYF.

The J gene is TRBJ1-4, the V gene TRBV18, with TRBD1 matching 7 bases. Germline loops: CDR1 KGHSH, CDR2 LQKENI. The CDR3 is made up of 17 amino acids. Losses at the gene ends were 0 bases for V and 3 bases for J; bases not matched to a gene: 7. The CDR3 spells CASSPPVSGGSNEKLFF. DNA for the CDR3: TGTGCCAGCTCACCACCGGTATCAGGGGGTTCTAATGAAAAACTGTTTTTT.

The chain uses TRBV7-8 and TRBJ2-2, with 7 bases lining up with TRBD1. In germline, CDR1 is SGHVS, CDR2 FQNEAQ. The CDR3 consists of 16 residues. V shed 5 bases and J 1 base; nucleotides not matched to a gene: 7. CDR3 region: CASSPGQRMNTGELFF. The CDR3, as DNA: TGTGCCAGCAGCCCGGGACAGCGGATGAACACCGGGGAGCTGTTTTTT.

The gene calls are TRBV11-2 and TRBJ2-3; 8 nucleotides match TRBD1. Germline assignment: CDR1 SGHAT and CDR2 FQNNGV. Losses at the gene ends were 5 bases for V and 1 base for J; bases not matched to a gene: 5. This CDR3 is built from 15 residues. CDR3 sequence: CASSPGQAGTDTQYF. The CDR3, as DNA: TGTGCCAGCAGCCCGGGACAGGCTGGCACAGATACGCAGTATTTT.

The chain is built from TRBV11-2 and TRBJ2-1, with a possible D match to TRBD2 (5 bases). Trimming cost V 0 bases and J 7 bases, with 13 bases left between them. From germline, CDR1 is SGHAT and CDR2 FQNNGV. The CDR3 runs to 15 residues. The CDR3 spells CASSLDTRGANEQFF. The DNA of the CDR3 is TGTGCCAGCAGCTTAGATACACGGGGAGCGAATGAGCAGTTCTTC.

The CDR3 here is CASSLVTGQLNQPQHF. CDR3 sequence (DNA): TGTGCCAGCAGCTTAGTTACCGGACAGTTGAATCAGCCCCAGCATTTT. The V call is TRBV7-2, the J call TRBJ1-5; tentatively, D is TRBD1 (6 bases). The V gene lost 1 base and the J gene lost 4 bases, with 14 bases spanning the gap. Germline V CDR1 and CDR2: SGHTA, FQGNSA. This CDR3 spans 16 amino acids.

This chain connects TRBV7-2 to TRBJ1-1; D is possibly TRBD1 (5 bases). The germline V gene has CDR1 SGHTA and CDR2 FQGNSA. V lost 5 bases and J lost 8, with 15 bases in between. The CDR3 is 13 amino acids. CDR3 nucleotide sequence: TGTGCCAGCAGCCAGGATTGGGACTCCGAAGCTTTCTTT. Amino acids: CASSQDWDSEAFF.

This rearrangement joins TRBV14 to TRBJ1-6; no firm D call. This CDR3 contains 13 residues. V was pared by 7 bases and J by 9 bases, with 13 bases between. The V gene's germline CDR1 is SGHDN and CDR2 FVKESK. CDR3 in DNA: TGTGCCAGCATCCCCGGTCTAAGTTCACCCCTCCACTTT. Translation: CASIPGLSSPLHF.

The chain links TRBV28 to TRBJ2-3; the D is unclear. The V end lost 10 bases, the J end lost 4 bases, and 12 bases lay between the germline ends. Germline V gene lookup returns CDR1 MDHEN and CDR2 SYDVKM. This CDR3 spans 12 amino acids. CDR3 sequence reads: CATSRGSDTQYF. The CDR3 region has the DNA TGTGCCACCTCGCGCGGTTCAGATACGCAGTATTTT.

The CDR3: CASSSVQARELFF. The CDR3 region has the DNA TGTGCCAGCAGTTCGGTACAGGCCCGGGAGCTGTTTTTT. V and J are TRBV28 and TRBJ2-2; the D gene is possibly TRBD1 (5 bases). This CDR3 comprises 13 residues. Germline V CDR1 and CDR2: MDHEN, SYDVKM. V shed 4 bases and J shed 9 bases, with 12 bases lying between them.